Below, 5 T cell receptor beta chains from the same sample are listed, as sequenced in a study of tumor and adjacent non-tumor tissue in lung cancer. RNA was extracted from bulk tissue without any cell sorting. TCRbeta libraries were built with three rounds of nested PCR, modified from ARM-PCR. TCRdb called the multiplex PCR reads again in MiXCR, with one record for every CDR3 protein. The data contain about 110,000 distinct CDR3 sequences, roughly 80% of them seen just once; the ten biggest clones take up about 40%. The specimen was lung tumor tissue. The origin of the receptors is a woman aged 60 to 75 with non-small cell lung cancer.

Concerning this clonotype: An end of the junction does not agree with germline; a read error may underlie this. The chain carries TRBV20-1 and TRBJ1-5; D call uncertain. From germline, CDR1 is DFQATT and CDR2 SNEGSKA (reference sequence). This CDR3 spans 15 amino acids. The CDR3, as DNA: TGCAGTGCTAGAGGACGATCTATCGGCAATCAGCGCCAGCATTTT. It yields the protein CSARGRSIGNQRQHF.

The rearrangement joins TRBV11-3 to TRBJ2-5, with D uncertain. V was trimmed by 2 bases and J by 8 bases, leaving 9 bases between them. This CDR3 comprises 12 residues. CDR1 and CDR2 from the germline V gene are SGHNT and YENEEA. Written as DNA, the CDR3 is TGTGCCAGCAGCTTAAAGTTAGATACCCAGTACTTC. Encoded protein: CASSLKLDTQYF.

This clonotype showed up many times. V gene TRBV19 combines with J gene TRBJ1-1, with D tentatively TRBD1 (5 bases). Trimming removed 7 bases at V and 1 base at J, with 16 bases between. This CDR3 has 15 residues. The germline V gene has CDR1 LNHDA and CDR2 SQIVND (reference sequence). The DNA for the CDR3 is TGTGCCAGTACCCGACAGCCGGGAGGGAACACTGAAGCTTTCTTT. Translated: CASTRQPGGNTEAFF.

Details on this clonotype: At one boundary the junction diverges from the germline segment, which might be a read error. The rearrangement joins TRBV11-2 to TRBJ2-7, with 10 bases that match TRBD1. This CDR3 is 15 amino acids long. The germline V gene has CDR1 SGHAT and CDR2 FQNNGV. For the CDR3, the DNA is TGTGCCAGTAGCTCGGGGACAGGGGCCTTTCACCAGCAGTACTTC. This sequence encodes CASSSGTGAFHQQYF. The entire variable domain, with the rest obtained from reference TRBV11-2 and TRBJ2-7, is as follows: EAGVAQSPRYKIIEKRQSVAFWCNPISGHATLYWYQQILGQGPKLLIQFQNNGVVDDSQLPKDRFSAERLKGVDSTLKIQPAKLEDSAVYLCASSSGTGAFHQQYFGPGTRLTVT.

The chain carries TRBV11-3 and TRBJ2-2; 9 nucleotides agree with TRBD2. The CDR3 spans 19 residues. J gave up 3 bases and V 5 bases, and 16 bases lay outside the gene matches. CDR1 is SGHNT and CDR2 is YENEEA in the germline V gene. The CDR3 DNA follows: TGTGCCAGCAGCGCTCGAGGACTAGCGAGGGGTACGGACACCGGGGAGCTGTTTTTT. It yields the protein CASSARGLARGTDTGELFF.